The 26 T cell receptor beta chains presented below share a single source sample, sequenced in a study of CD8 T cells in Susac syndrome. When the RNA was reverse transcribed, random hexamers were used with an input of roughly 0.45 to 1 ug. One entry per CDR3 protein results from TCRdb running MiXCR on the immunoSEQ multiplex PCR reads. The sample lists 150,000 to 200,000 distinct CDR3 sequences; roughly 95% were seen once. Sequenced material: CD4+ T cells from PBMCs. These receptors came from a human donor with multiple sclerosis.

J is TRBJ1-3 and V is TRBV12-3 or TRBV12-4; TRBD1 is a possible D gene (5 bases). CDR3 length: 13 amino acids. V gave up 6 bases and J gave up 2 bases, with 8 bases separating them. The CDR3, as DNA: TGTGCCAGCAGATGGGACGCTGGAAACACCATATATTTT. It specifies CASRWDAGNTIYF.

The chain employs TRBV6-6 and TRBJ2-7; D remains ambiguous. Trimming removed 0 bases at V and 3 bases at J, with 3 bases between. The CDR3 runs to 12 residues. Germline loops: CDR1 MNHNY, CDR2 SVGAGI (reference sequence). CDR3 residues: CASSYSIYEQYF. Written as DNA, the CDR3 is TGTGCCAGCAGTTACTCGATCTACGAGCAGTACTTC.

The rearrangement uses TRBV11-2 and TRBJ2-5; perhaps TRBD2 as D (5 bases). Germline-derived CDR1 and CDR2 are SGHAT and FQNNGV. The CDR3 totals 14 residues. Between the trimmed V and J ends, which lost 5 bases and 3 bases, there was a span of 13 bases. This CDR3 is CASSGRRGEETQYF. CDR3 nucleotides: TGTGCCAGCAGCGGTCGACGGGGTGAAGAGACCCAGTACTTC.

A single count supports this clonotype. The J gene is TRBJ2-2, the V gene TRBV7-3, with D perhaps matching TRBD1 or TRBD2 (5 bases each). Germline values: CDR1 SGHTA, CDR2 FQGTGA. V was pared by 6 bases and J by 8 bases, with 13 bases between. The CDR3 loop spans 13 amino acids. CDR3 sequence reads: CASRGTSRGELFF. The CDR3 coding sequence is TGTGCCAGCAGGGGGACGTCGAGGGGGGAGCTGTTTTTT. Full variable domain (rest looked up from reference TRBV7-3 and TRBJ2-2): GAGVSQTPSNKVTEKGKYVELRCDPISGHTALYWYRQSLGQGPEFLIYFQGTGAADDSGLPNDRFFAVRPEGSVSTLKIQRTERGDSAVYLCASRGTSRGELFFGEGSRLTVL.

V gene TRBV18 combines with J gene TRBJ1-1; possibly TRBD1 for D (5 bases). V was clipped by 5 bases and J by 1 base, with 8 bases between them. The CDR3 is 13 residues long. Germline V gene lookup returns CDR1 KGHSH and CDR2 LQKENI. CDR3 protein: CASSDGQNTEAFF. The CDR3 DNA reads TGTGCCAGCTCAGACGGACAGAACACTGAAGCTTTCTTT.

The genes are TRBV6-5 and TRBJ1-1; unclear D gene. The ends were cut back, 2 bases at V and 1 base at J, with 8 bases in the middle. The length of the CDR3 is 14 residues. Per the germline V gene, CDR1 is MNHEY and CDR2 is SVGAGI. CDR3 region: CASSYPGANTEAFF. In DNA, the CDR3 is TGTGCCAGCAGTTACCCAGGAGCGAACACTGAAGCTTTCTTT.

CDR3 sequence reads: CASSALAWTDTQYF. In DNA, the CDR3 is TGTGCCAGCAGCGCCCTAGCGTGGACAGATACGCAGTATTTT. The chain links TRBV7-2 to TRBJ2-3; D is perhaps TRBD2 (6 bases). Between the trimmed V and J ends, which lost 5 bases and 3 bases, there was a span of 12 bases. Germline CDR1 and CDR2: SGHTA and FQGNSA. CDR3 length equals 14 residues.

This clonotype was picked up one time. The chain couples TRBV29-1 to TRBJ2-1; 9 nucleotides line up with TRBD1. After removal of 7 bases from V and 6 bases from J, the junction contained 10 bases not matched to a gene. There are 14 residues in the CDR3. Germline-derived CDR1 and CDR2 are SQVTM and ANQGSEA. Here the CDR3 DNA reads TGCAGCGCCGGCTCCGGGACAGGGTTCAATGAGCAGTTCTTC. Its translation: CSAGSGTGFNEQFF.

The chain carries TRBV29-1 and TRBJ2-5; D not resolved. V was clipped by 5 bases and J by 2 bases, with 18 bases between them. There are 15 residues in the CDR3. Germline lookup yields CDR1 SQVTM and CDR2 ANQGSEA. The CDR3 nucleotides are TGCAGCGTTCGGGTGGGAACAGCCGAACAAGAGACCCAGTACTTC. Its protein product is CSVRVGTAEQETQYF.

The chain employs TRBV7-9 and TRBJ1-4, with 10 bases identical to TRBD1. The V segment lost 5 bases and the J segment 8 bases; nucleotides outside the gene matches: 5. The CDR3 covers 14 residues. The germline gives CDR1 SEHNR, CDR2 FQNEAQ (reference sequence). The CDR3 DNA sequence: TGTGCCAGCAGCGCGCAGACAGGGGGCGAAAAACTGTTTTTT. Protein sequence: CASSAQTGGEKLFF.

The CDR3 sequence is CASSLSIYGYTF. Written as DNA, the CDR3 is TGTGCCAGCAGTTTATCCATCTATGGCTACACCTTC. The rearrangement joins TRBV28 to TRBJ1-2; D gene ambiguous. CDR3 length: 12 residues. Trimming pared 1 base from V and 4 bases from J, leaving 4 bases between. Looked up from germline, CDR1 is MDHEN and CDR2 is SYDVKM.

This sequence joins TRBV18 and TRBJ1-5; D unresolved. The CDR3 runs 13 residues. V lost 6 bases and J 4 bases, leaving 10 bases between the germline ends. From germline, CDR1 is KGHSH and CDR2 LQKENI. The CDR3 nucleotides are TGTGCCAGCTCTCTCCCTCTAAATCAGCCCCAGCATTTT. As protein: CASSLPLNQPQHF.

The chain links TRBV9 to TRBJ2-3; unclear D gene. Germline-derived CDR1 and CDR2 are SGDLS and YYNGEE. The V gene lost 2 bases and the J gene lost 6 bases, with 4 bases spanning the gap. The CDR3 covers 11 residues. CDR3 residues: CASSVLDTQYF. The CDR3 nucleotides are TGTGCCAGCAGCGTCCTGGATACGCAGTATTTT. Full variable domain (outside the CDR3, taken from reference TRBV9 and TRBJ2-3): DSGVTQTPKHLITATGQRVTLRCSPRSGDLSVYWYQQSLDQGLQFLIQYYNGEERAKGNILERFSAQQFPDLHSELNLSSLELGDSALYFCASSVLDTQYFGPGTRLTVL.

This chain links TRBV6-5 with TRBJ2-1, with 8 nucleotides matching TRBD1. Germline V gives CDR1 MNHEY, CDR2 SVGAGI. V lost 5 bases, J lost 2 bases, and 8 bases stayed unmatched. This CDR3 has 16 residues. Written as DNA, the CDR3 is TGTGCCAGCAGTACCTCGACAGGGGCAGCCTACAATGAGCAGTTCTTC. It translates to CASSTSTGAAYNEQFF.

J is TRBJ2-7 and V is TRBV5-1, with D maybe TRBD2 (6 bases). CDR1 is SGHRS, CDR2 YFSETQ, per germline. V lost 4 bases and J lost 5, with 13 bases in between. This CDR3 contains 13 residues. This chain's CDR3 is CASSPGGDNEQYF. DNA for the CDR3: TGCGCCAGCAGCCCCGGGGGAGATAACGAGCAGTACTTC.

The chain is built from TRBV20-1 and TRBJ2-2, with D perhaps matching TRBD2 (6 bases). The CDR3 runs to 16 residues. CDR1 is DFQATT, CDR2 SNEGSKA, per germline (reference sequence). Trimming removed 0 bases at V and 3 bases at J, with 14 bases between. As DNA, the CDR3 is TGCAGTGCTAGAGATCGTCGACTAGGAGACACCGGGGAGCTGTTTTTT. Amino acids: CSARDRRLGDTGELFF.

The chain couples TRBV29-1 to TRBJ1-2; perhaps TRBD1 as D (6 bases). V was trimmed by 8 bases and J by 6 bases, leaving 16 bases between them. The germline gives CDR1 SQVTM, CDR2 ANQGSEA. The CDR3 has 12 residues. CDR3 coding DNA: TGCAGCCTCCGGGGGCCGACGGATGGCTACACCTTC. Translated: CSLRGPTDGYTF.

The V gene is TRBV2, the J gene TRBJ2-3; D is perhaps TRBD2 (7 bases). This CDR3 has 16 residues. Germline V gives CDR1 SNHLY, CDR2 FYNNEI. Trimming cost V 5 bases and J 0 bases, with 15 bases left between them. The CDR3 DNA reads TGTGCCAGCAGTCCAATGGGGGGGCTAAGCACAGATACGCAGTATTTT. It codes for CASSPMGGLSTDTQYF. Supplemented by reference TRBV2 and TRBJ2-3, the full variable domain reads EPEVTQTPSHQVTQMGQEVILRCVPISNHLYFYWYRQILGQKVEFLVSFYNNEISEKSEIFDDQFSVERPDGSNFTLKIRSTKLEDSAMYFCASSPMGGLSTDTQYFGPGTRLTVL.

The chain employs TRBV12-3 or TRBV12-4 and TRBJ1-2; weak D call: TRBD1 (5 bases). Between the trimmed V and J ends, which lost 6 bases and 4 bases, there was a span of 15 bases. The CDR3 length is 14 residues. CDR3 protein: CASRSGGAAYGYTF. The CDR3 DNA reads as TGTGCCAGCAGATCCGGGGGAGCGGCCTATGGCTACACCTTC.

This rearrangement joins TRBV2 to TRBJ2-7, with a possible D match to TRBD1 (5 bases). Per germline, CDR1 SNHLY and CDR2 FYNNEI. Trimming removed 5 bases at V and 4 bases at J, with 15 bases between. This CDR3 region has 14 residues. CDR3 nucleotides: TGTGCCAGCAGTCCGAGGACAACCCCTTACGAGCAGTACTTC. It translates to CASSPRTTPYEQYF.

This chain's CDR3 is CASSADRGEGGYTF. CDR3 nucleotide sequence: TGTGCCAGCAGCGCGGACAGGGGTGAGGGAGGCTACACCTTC. The V gene is TRBV9, the J gene TRBJ1-2, with 9 bases identical to TRBD1. Germline V CDR1 and CDR2: SGDLS, YYNGEE. Trimming cost V 3 bases and J 8 bases; bases outside gene matches: 8. This CDR3 has 14 amino acids.

Concerning this clonotype: The junction and the germline gene differ at one end; a read error may be behind it. The chain carries TRBV20-1 and TRBJ1-6; 8 nucleotides agree with TRBD1. This CDR3 has 18 residues. CDR1 is DFQATT and CDR2 is SNEGSKA in the germline V gene (reference sequence). CDR3 sequence: CSARGPGQGLSFNSPLHF. The CDR3 nucleotides are TGCAGTGCTAGAGGGCCTGGACAGGGACTTTCCTTTAATTCACCCCTCCACTTT.

This chain connects TRBV9 to TRBJ1-2; D not certain. The ends were cut back, 0 bases at V and 4 bases at J, with 10 bases in the middle. Germline V lookup: CDR1 SGDLS, CDR2 YYNGEE. This CDR3 is built from 14 residues. CDR3: CASSVDGSPYGYTF. Here the CDR3 DNA reads TGTGCCAGCAGCGTAGACGGCAGCCCCTATGGCTACACCTTC.

The chain joins TRBV4-1 to TRBJ1-2; weak D call: TRBD1 (5 bases). Germline CDR1 is MGHRA and CDR2 is YSYEKL. CDR3 size: 15 residues. Trimming stripped 0 bases from V and 4 bases from J, with 12 bases between. The CDR3 nucleotides read TGCGCCAGCAGCCAAGATACAGGCGCTCCCTATGGCTACACCTTC. This sequence encodes CASSQDTGAPYGYTF.

The chain joins TRBV6-1 to TRBJ2-7; 7 bases are a match to TRBD2. CDR1 is MNHNS, CDR2 SASEGT, per germline. The CDR3 is made up of 16 amino acids. V gave up 7 bases and J gave up 2 bases; unmatched junction bases: 14. The CDR3 nucleotides are TGTGCCAGCACTCCCCACCCGGGGGGTGGGACCTACGAGCAGTACTTC. It encodes CASTPHPGGGTYEQYF.

V usage is TRBV27 and J usage is TRBJ1-2; D unclear. Germline assignment: CDR1 MNHEY and CDR2 SMNVEV (reference sequence). The CDR3 extends over 12 amino acids. Trimming cost V 5 bases and J 4 bases, with 8 bases left between them. CDR3 sequence: CASSGPIYGYTF. The CDR3 DNA reads TGTGCCAGCAGTGGACCGATCTATGGCTACACCTTC.